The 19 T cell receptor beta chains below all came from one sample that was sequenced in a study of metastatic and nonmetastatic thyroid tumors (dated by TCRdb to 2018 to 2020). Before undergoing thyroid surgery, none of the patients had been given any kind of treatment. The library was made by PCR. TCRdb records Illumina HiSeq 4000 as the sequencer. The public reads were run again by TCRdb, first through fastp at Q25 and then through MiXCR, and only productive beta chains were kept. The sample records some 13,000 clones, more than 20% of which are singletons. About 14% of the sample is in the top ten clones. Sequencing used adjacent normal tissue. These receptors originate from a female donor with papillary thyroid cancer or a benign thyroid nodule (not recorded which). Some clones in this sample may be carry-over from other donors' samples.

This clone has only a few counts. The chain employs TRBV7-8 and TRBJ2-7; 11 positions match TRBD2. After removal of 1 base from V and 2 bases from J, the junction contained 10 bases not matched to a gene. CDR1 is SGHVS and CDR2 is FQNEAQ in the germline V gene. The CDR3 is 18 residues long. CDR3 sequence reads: CASSLVGSLAGGTYEQYF. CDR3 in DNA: TGTGCCAGCAGCTTAGTGGGAAGTCTAGCGGGAGGAACCTACGAGCAGTACTTC. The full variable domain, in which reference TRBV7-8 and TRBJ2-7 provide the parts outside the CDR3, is GAGVSQSPRYKVAKRGQDVALRCDPISGHVSLFWYQQALGQGPEFLTYFQNEAQLDKSGLPSDRFFAERPEGSVSTLKIQRTQQEDSAVYLCASSLVGSLAGGTYEQYFGPGTRLTVT.

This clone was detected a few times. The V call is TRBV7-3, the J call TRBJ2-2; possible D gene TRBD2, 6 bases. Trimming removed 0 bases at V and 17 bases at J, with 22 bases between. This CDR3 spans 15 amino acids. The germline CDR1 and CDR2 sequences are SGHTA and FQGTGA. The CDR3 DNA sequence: TGTGCCAGCAGCTTAACCGGGAGTGTTACCGGGGATCTTTTTTTT. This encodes CASSLTGSVTGDLFF.

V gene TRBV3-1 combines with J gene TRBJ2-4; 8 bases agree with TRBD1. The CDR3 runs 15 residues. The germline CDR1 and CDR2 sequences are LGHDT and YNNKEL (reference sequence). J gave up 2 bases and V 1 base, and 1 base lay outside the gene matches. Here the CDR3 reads CASSQGTGPKNIQYF. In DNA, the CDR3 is TGTGCCAGCAGCCAAGGGACAGGGCCCAAAAACATTCAGTACTTC.

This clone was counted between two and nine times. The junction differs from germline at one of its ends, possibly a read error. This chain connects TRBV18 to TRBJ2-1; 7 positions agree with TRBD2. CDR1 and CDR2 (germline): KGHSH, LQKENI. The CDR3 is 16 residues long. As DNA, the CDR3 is TGTGCCAGCTCACCACCTTTAGCGGGCCCCTACAATGGGCAGTTCTTC. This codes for CASSPPLAGPYNGQFF.

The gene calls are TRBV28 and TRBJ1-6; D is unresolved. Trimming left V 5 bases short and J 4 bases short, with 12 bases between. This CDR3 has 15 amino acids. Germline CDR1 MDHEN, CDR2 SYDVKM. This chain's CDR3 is CASSTGPVYNSPLHF. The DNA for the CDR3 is TGTGCCAGCAGTACCGGGCCCGTTTATAATTCACCCCTCCACTTT. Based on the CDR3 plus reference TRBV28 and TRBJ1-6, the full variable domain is DVKVTQSSRYLVKRTGEKVFLECVQDMDHENMFWYRQDPGLGLRLIYFSYDVKMKEKGDIPEGYSVSREKKERFSLILESASTNQTSMYLCASSTGPVYNSPLHFGNGTRLTVT.

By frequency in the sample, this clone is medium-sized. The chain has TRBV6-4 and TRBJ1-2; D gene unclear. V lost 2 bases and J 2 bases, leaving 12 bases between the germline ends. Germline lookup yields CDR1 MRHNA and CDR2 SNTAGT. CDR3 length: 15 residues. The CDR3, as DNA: TGTGCCAGCAGTGACGGTTTCGACACCAACTATGGCTACACCTTC. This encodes CASSDGFDTNYGYTF.

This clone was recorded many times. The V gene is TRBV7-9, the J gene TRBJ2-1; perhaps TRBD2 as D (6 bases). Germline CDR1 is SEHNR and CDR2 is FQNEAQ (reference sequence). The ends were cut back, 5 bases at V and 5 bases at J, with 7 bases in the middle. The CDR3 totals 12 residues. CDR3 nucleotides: TGTGCCAGCAGCCGCGGGGACAATGAGCAGTTCTTC. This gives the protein CASSRGDNEQFF.

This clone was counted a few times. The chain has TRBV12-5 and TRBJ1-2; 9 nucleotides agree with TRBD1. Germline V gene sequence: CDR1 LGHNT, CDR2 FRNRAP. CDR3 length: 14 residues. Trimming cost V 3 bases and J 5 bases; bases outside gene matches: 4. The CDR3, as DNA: TGTGCTAGTGGTTTCACCGGGACAGGGTATGGCTACACCTTC. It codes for CASGFTGTGYGYTF.

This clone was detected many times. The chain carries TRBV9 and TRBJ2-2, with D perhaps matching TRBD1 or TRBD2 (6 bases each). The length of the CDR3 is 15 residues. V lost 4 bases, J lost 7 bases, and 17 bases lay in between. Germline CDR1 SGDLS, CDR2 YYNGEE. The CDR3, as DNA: TGTGCCAGCAGCCCAGGGGAGGCTAGGGGCGGGGAGCTGTTTTTT. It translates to CASSPGEARGGELFF.

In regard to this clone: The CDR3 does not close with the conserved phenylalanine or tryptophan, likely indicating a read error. This chain's CDR3 is CSVEDQWEGGYTC. CDR3 coding DNA: TGCAGCGTTGAAGATCAATGGGAGGGAGGCTACACCTGC. V gene TRBV29-1 combines with J gene TRBJ1-2; D is unclear. Trimming removed 0 bases at V and 8 bases at J, with 13 bases between. CDR3 length equals 13 residues. Germline V gives CDR1 SQVTM, CDR2 ANQGSEA.

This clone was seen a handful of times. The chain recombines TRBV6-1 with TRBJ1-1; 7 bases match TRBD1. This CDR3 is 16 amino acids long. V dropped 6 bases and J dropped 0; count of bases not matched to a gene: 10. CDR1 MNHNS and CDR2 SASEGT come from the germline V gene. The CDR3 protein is CASSSGQLFMNTEAFF. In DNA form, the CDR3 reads TGTGCCAGCAGCTCGGGACAGCTTTTTATGAACACTGAAGCTTTCTTT.

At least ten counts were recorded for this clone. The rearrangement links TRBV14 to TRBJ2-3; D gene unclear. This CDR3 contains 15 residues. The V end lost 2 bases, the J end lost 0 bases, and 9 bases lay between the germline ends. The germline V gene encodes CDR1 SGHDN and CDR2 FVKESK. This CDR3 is CASSQLSSSTDTQYF. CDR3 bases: TGTGCCAGCAGCCAACTCAGTTCTAGCACAGATACGCAGTATTTT.

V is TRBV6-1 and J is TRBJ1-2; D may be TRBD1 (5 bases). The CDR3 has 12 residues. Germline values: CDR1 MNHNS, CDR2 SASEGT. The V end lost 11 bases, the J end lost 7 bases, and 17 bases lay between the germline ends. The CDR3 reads CAGGEGFGGYTF. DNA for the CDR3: TGTGCCGGAGGGGAGGGTTTTGGTGGCTACACCTTC.

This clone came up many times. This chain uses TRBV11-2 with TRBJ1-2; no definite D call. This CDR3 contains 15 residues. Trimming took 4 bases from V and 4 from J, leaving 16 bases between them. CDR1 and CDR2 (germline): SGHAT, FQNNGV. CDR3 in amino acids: CASSSRSTSRYGYTF. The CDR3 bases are TGTGCCAGCAGCTCTAGATCAACTTCCCGCTATGGCTACACCTTC. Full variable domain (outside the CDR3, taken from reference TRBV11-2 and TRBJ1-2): EAGVAQSPRYKIIEKRQSVAFWCNPISGHATLYWYQQILGQGPKLLIQFQNNGVVDDSQLPKDRFSAERLKGVDSTLKIQPAKLEDSAVYLCASSSRSTSRYGYTFGSGTRLTVV.

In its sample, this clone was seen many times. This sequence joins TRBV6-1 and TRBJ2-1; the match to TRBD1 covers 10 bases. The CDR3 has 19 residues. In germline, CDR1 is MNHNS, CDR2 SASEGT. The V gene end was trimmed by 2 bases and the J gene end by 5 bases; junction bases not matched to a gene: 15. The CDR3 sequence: CASSEYPNRRGTGDNEQFF. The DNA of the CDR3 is TGTGCCAGCAGTGAATACCCGAACCGAAGAGGGACAGGGGACAATGAGCAGTTCTTC.

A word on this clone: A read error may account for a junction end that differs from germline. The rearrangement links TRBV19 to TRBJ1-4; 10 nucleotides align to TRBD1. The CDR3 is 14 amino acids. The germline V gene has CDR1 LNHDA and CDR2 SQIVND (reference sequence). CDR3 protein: CASSLRQGAGKLSF. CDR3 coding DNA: TGTGCCAGCAGCCTTCGACAGGGGGCGGGGAAACTGTCTTTT.

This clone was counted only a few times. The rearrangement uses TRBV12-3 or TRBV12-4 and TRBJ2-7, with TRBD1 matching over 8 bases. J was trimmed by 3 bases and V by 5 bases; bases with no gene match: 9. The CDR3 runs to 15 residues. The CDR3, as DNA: TGTGCCAGCAGTCCGGGGACAGGCCCCCTCTACGAGCAGTACTTC. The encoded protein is CASSPGTGPLYEQYF.

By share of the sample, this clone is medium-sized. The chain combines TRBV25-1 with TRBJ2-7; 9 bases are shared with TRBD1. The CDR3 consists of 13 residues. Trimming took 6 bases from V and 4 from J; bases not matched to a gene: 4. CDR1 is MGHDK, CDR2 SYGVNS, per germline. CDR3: CASRFGTGYEQYF. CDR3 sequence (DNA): TGTGCCAGCAGGTTCGGGACAGGGTACGAGCAGTACTTC.

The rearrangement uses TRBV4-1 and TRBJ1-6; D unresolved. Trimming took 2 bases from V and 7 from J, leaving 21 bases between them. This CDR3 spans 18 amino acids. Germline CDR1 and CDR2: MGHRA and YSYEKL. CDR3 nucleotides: TGCGCCAGCAGCCAACCACGGAAAGCGGGAGCCATCAATTCACCCCTCCACTTT. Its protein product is CASSQPRKAGAINSPLHF.